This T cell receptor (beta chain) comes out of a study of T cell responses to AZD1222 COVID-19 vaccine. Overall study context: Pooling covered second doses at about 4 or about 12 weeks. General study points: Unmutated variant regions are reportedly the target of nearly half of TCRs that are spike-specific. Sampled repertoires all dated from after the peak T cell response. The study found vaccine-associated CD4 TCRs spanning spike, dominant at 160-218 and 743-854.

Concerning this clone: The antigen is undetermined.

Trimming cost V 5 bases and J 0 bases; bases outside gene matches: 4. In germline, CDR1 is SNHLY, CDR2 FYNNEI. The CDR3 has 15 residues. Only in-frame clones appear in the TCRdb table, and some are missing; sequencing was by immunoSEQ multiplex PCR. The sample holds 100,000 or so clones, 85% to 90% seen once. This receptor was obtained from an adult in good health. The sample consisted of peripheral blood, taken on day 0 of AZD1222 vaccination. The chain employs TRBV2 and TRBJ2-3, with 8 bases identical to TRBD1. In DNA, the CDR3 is TGTGCCAGCAGTAGACAGGGGTTTAGCACAGATACGCAGTATTTT. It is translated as CASSRQGFSTDTQYF. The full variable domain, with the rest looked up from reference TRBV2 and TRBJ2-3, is EPEVTQTPSHQVTQMGQEVILRCVPISNHLYFYWYRQILGQKVEFLVSFYNNEISEKSEIFDDQFSVERPDGSNFTLKIRSTKLEDSAMYFCASSRQGFSTDTQYFGPGTRLTVL.